The text below deals with one T cell receptor beta chain. What this receptor recognizes is not known. Per-base quality was not reported, and no clone a single base away is much larger than it. The record originates from a study of T cell changes during pregnancy in multiple sclerosis (dated by TCRdb to about 2019). A note on the overall study: Changes in the T cell repertoire over the course of pregnancy were examined in this study in women with multiple sclerosis.

Libraries came from the immunoSEQ multiplex PCR assay. In its TCRdb copy, this immuneACCESS table keeps in-frame sequences only and misses some clones. Where compared with another copy, unresolved V genes explain less than half of these, and the others have no known cause. The sample includes approximately 88,000 clones, with around 94% observed a single time. The ten largest clonotypes hold more than 0.8% of the sample. The germline V gene specifies SNHLY as CDR1 and FYNNEI as CDR2. V is pared back by 3 bases and J by 1 base, with 16 bases lying between the germline termini. The cysteine opens and the phenylalanine closes a CDR3 of 17 amino acids. Here the CDR3 DNA is all that survives: 51 bases in frame from base 1.

The sequence links TRBV2 to TRBJ2-4; matching of 5 bases hints at TRBD1 as the D gene. The sequence derives from a female donor with multiple sclerosis, enrolled in a pregnancy study. The starting material was peripheral blood, obtained in the third trimester of pregnancy. The nucleotides are TGTGCCAGCAGTGATTGGATTCCTGGGGCTGCCAAAAACATTCAGTACTTC. Its coded protein is CASSDWIPGAAKNIQYF.